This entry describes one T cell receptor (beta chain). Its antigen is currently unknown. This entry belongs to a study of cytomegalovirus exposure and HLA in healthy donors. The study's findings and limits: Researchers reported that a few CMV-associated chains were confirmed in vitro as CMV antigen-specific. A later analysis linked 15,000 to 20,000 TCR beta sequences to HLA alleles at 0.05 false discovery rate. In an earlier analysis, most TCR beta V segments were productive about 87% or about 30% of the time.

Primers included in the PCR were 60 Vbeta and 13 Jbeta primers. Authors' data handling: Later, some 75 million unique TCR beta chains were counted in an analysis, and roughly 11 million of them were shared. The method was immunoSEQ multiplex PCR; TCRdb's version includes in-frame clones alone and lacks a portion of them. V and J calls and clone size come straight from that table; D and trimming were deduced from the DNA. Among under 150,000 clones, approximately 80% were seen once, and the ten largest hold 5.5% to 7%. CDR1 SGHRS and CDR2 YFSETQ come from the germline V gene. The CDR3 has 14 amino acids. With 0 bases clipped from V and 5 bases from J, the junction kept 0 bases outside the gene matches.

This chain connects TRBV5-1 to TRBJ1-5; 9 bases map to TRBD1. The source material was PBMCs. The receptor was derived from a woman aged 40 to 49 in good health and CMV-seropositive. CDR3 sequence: CASSLGDRDQPQHF. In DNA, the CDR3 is TGCGCCAGCAGCTTGGGGGACAGGGATCAGCCCCAGCATTTT. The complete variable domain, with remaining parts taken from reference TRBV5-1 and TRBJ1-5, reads KAGVTQTPRYLIKTRGQQVTLSCSPISGHRSVSWYQQTPGQGLQFLFEYFSETQRNKGNFPGRFSGRQFSNSRSEMNVSTLELGDSALYLCASSLGDRDQPQHFGDGTRLSIL.